Listed here are 12 T cell receptor beta chains from one sample, sequenced in a study of vaccination and CD4 T cells after COVID-19. With the Oncomine TCR Beta short-read assay, DNA from cultured CD4+ T cells was sequenced. TCRdb reanalysed the PCR reads using MiXCR and keeps one entry per CDR3 protein. This table has approximately 16,000 distinct CDR3 sequences, about 48% appearing once. Their target antigens are unknown. Treatment here: approximately 11-day PBMC culture with coronavirus spike peptide pools or control peptides (ViraFEST assay). Sequenced here: CD4+ T cells from blood, cultured in vitro, sampled before SARS-CoV-2 vaccination. These receptors were collected from a human donor who had recovered from COVID-19.

V and J are TRBV5-6 and TRBJ2-5; TRBD2 matches 9 bases. CDR1 and CDR2 (germline): SGHDT, YYEEEE. The CDR3 extends over 16 amino acids. J was trimmed by 4 bases and V by 4 bases; bases with no gene match: 11. The CDR3 nucleotides read TGTGCCAGCAGCATAAAACGGACTAGCGCTATAGAGACCCAGTACTTC. Translation gives CASSIKRTSAIETQYF. The whole variable domain, filled in from reference TRBV5-6 and TRBJ2-5, reads DAGVTQSPTHLIKTRGQQVTLRCSPKSGHDTVSWYQQALGQGPQFIFQYYEEEERQRGNFPDRFSGHQFPNYSSELNVNALLLGDSALYLCASSIKRTSAIETQYFGPGTRLLVL.

This chain uses TRBV15 with TRBJ2-3, with TRBD2 matching 8 bases. This CDR3 spans 15 amino acids. Trimming at V came to 6 bases and at J to 2 bases, leaving 7 bases not matched to a gene. The V gene's germline CDR1 is LNHNV and CDR2 YYDKDF (reference sequence). The CDR3 protein is CATRGAGAYTDTQYF. The CDR3 DNA reads as TGTGCCACCAGAGGAGCGGGGGCCTACACAGATACGCAGTATTTT.

This rearrangement joins TRBV7-3 to TRBJ2-1; maybe TRBD1 (6 bases). V lost 1 base and J 4 bases, leaving 11 bases between the germline ends. The CDR3 loop spans 15 amino acids. Germline CDR1 is SGHTA and CDR2 is FQGTGA. The CDR3 nucleotides read TGTGCCAGCAGCTTAATGCAGGGGCCGTACAATGAGCAGTTCTTC. Translating it yields CASSLMQGPYNEQFF. Looking up the rest from reference TRBV7-3 and TRBJ2-1 gives the full variable domain: GAGVSQTPSNKVTEKGKYVELRCDPISGHTALYWYRQSLGQGPEFLIYFQGTGAADDSGLPNDRFFAVRPEGSVSTLKIQRTERGDSAVYLCASSLMQGPYNEQFFGPGTRLTVL.

In its sample, this clonotype was seen a few times. The V gene is TRBV27, the J gene TRBJ2-5; D remains ambiguous. The CDR3 runs to 16 residues. V was shortened by 0 bases and J by 1 base, with 12 bases between the two germline ends. In germline, CDR1 is MNHEY, CDR2 SMNVEV (reference sequence). The chain's CDR3 is CASSLSGGVGQETQYF. CDR3 in DNA: TGTGCCAGCAGTTTATCTGGTGGGGTAGGCCAAGAGACCCAGTACTTC.

This chain uses TRBV10-1 with TRBJ2-1, with TRBD1 matching 8 bases. This CDR3 comprises 14 residues. Germline loops: CDR1 WNHNN, CDR2 SYGVQD (reference sequence). J lost 6 bases, V lost 0 bases, and 1 base had no gene match. CDR3 loop: CASSESTGVNEQFF. Here the CDR3 DNA reads TGCGCCAGCAGTGAGTCGACAGGGGTCAATGAGCAGTTCTTC.

The sample holds a few counts of this clonotype. This sequence joins TRBV27 and TRBJ2-2; D perhaps matches TRBD1 (7 bases). This CDR3 contains 16 residues. CDR1 MNHEY and CDR2 SMNVEV come from the germline V gene (reference sequence). Trimming removed 6 bases at V and 6 bases at J, with 20 bases between. Written as DNA, the CDR3 is TGTGCCAGCAGCCCCATCGCCAGGGGGGACTCCGGGGAGCTGTTTTTT. Protein: CASSPIARGDSGELFF.

This clonotype was observed a handful of times. The chain joins TRBV7-9 to TRBJ2-7; 10 bases line up with TRBD2. Germline trimming cut 5 bases from V and 4 bases from J; bases unmatched to any gene: 17. Per germline, CDR1 SEHNR and CDR2 FQNEAQ (reference sequence). This CDR3 has 18 residues. The CDR3 reads CASSPTGTSVLEGYEQYF. The CDR3 DNA reads as TGTGCCAGCAGCCCCACCGGGACTAGCGTCTTAGAGGGGTACGAGCAGTACTTC.

This chain joins TRBV19 and TRBJ1-2; D is perhaps TRBD1 (6 bases). The CDR3 has 15 residues. The V end was cut by 4 bases, the J end by 3 bases, with 15 bases between. Per the germline V gene, CDR1 is LNHDA and CDR2 is SQIVND (reference sequence). The CDR3 spells CASSRGTRTDYGYTF. For the CDR3, the DNA is TGTGCCAGTAGTAGGGGAACAAGGACAGACTATGGCTACACCTTC. Using reference TRBV19 and TRBJ1-2 for the parts outside the CDR3, the full variable domain is DGGITQSPKYLFRKEGQNVTLSCEQNLNHDAMYWYRQDPGQGLRLIYYSQIVNDFQKGDIAEGYSVSREKKESFPLTVTSAQKNPTAFYLCASSRGTRTDYGYTFGSGTRLTVV.

The CDR3 reads CASSLGYLAGNEQFF. CDR3 bases: TGTGCCAGCAGCTTAGGTTATCTAGCAGGCAATGAGCAGTTCTTC. V and J are TRBV7-2 and TRBJ2-1, with a possible D match to TRBD2 (5 bases). The CDR3 consists of 15 residues. V was cut by 1 base and J by 6 bases, with 13 bases left in between. CDR1 and CDR2 from the germline V gene are SGHTA and FQGNSA. The variable domain in full, with the rest retrieved from reference TRBV7-2 and TRBJ2-1, is GAGVSQSPSNKVTEKGKDVELRCDPISGHTALYWYRQSLGQGLEFLIYFQGNSAPDKSGLPSDRFSAERTGGSVSTLTIQRTQQEDSAVYLCASSLGYLAGNEQFFGPGTRLTVL.

The chain joins TRBV20-1 to TRBJ1-2; D is unclear. Per the germline V gene, CDR1 is DFQATT and CDR2 is SNEGSKA (reference sequence). The CDR3 length is 17 residues. V shed 3 bases and J shed 1 base, with 21 bases lying between them. CDR3 amino acids: CSASLLSGGLLNYGYTF. DNA for the CDR3: TGCAGTGCTAGTCTTCTGTCGGGAGGCCTCCTTAACTATGGCTACACCTTC.

The chain joins TRBV6-5 to TRBJ2-4; TRBD1 might be the D (6 bases). V dropped 4 bases and J dropped 1 base, with 11 bases sitting between them. The germline gives CDR1 MNHEY, CDR2 SVGAGI. The CDR3 runs 15 residues. CDR3 amino acids: CASSSPGVAKNIQYF. The CDR3 region has the DNA TGTGCCAGCAGTTCACCAGGGGTGGCCAAAAACATTCAGTACTTC.

V and J are TRBV25-1 and TRBJ1-1; 8 bases are shared with TRBD1. CDR3 length equals 15 residues. CDR1 and CDR2 (germline): MGHDK, SYGVNS. Trimming took 6 bases from V and 4 from J; bases not matched to a gene: 10. CDR3 nucleotide sequence: TGTGCCAGCAGGATAACGGACAGGGAAAGCACTGAAGCTTTCTTT. It encodes CASRITDRESTEAFF. Drawing the rest from reference TRBV25-1 and TRBJ1-1, the complete variable domain is EADIYQTPRYLVIGTGKKITLECSQTMGHDKMYWYQQDPGMELHLIHYSYGVNSTEKGDLSSESTVSRIRTEHFPLTLESARPSHTSQYLCASRITDRESTEAFFGQGTRLTVV.